This T cell receptor (beta chain) was identified during a study of cytomegalovirus exposure and HLA in healthy donors. The primer mix had 60 Vbeta and 13 Jbeta primers. Profiled with immunoSEQ multiplex PCR; TCRdb holds only in-frame clones, not every one. The profile shows about 98,000 clones, approximately 70% of them singletons. A remark on this clone: Antigen unknown.

Trimming removed 5 bases from V and 6 bases from J; junction bases left unmatched: 10. Per the germline V gene, CDR1 is MNHNS and CDR2 is SASEGT. There are 15 residues in the CDR3. Study outcomes and limitations: Upon later analysis, HLA-associated TCR beta chains proved more clonally expanded than other, equally common chains. Roughly 170 TCR beta chains were listed as cytomegalovirus-associated. Analyses of presence/absence relied on an assumption of roughly uniform sequencing depth across donors.

Sequenced material: PBMCs. The chain joins TRBV6-1 to TRBJ2-3, with 8 bases lining up with TRBD2. The receptor was isolated from a man between 45 and 60 years old in good health and CMV-seronegative. The CDR3 DNA sequence: TGTGCCAGCAGTCCTATAGCGGGGAGGGCGGATACGCAGTATTTT. The encoded protein is CASSPIAGRADTQYF.